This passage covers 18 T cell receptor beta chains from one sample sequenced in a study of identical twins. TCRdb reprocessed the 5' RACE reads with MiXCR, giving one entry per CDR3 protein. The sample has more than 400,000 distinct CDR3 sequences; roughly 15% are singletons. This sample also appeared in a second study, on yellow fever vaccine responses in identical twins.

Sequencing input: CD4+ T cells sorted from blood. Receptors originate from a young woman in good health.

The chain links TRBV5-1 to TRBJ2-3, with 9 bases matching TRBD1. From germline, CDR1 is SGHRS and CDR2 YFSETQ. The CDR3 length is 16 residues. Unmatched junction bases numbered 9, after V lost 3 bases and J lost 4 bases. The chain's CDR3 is CASSYGQGKGADTQYF. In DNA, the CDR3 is TGCGCCAGCAGCTACGGACAGGGGAAAGGGGCAGATACGCAGTATTTT.

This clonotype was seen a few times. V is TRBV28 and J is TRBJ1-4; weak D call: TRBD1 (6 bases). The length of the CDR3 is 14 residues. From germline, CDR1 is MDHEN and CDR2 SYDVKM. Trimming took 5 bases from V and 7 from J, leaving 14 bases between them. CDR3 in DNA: TGTGCCAGCAGTGCGCCGCCCAGGGGTGAAAAACTGTTTTTT. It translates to CASSAPPRGEKLFF.

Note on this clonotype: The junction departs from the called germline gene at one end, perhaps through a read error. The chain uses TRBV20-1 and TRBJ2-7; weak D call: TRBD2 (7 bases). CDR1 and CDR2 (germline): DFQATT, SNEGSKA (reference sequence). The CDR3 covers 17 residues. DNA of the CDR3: TGCAGCGCTAGAGATCCGGTGGGAGGGGGGAGTTCCTACGAGCAGTACTTC. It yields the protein CSARDPVGGGSSYEQYF.

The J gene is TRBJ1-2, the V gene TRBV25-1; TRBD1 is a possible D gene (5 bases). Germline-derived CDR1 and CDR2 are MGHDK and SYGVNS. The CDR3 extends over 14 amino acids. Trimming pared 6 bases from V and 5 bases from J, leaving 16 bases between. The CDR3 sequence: CASRASRSGYGYTF. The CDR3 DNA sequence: TGTGCCAGCAGGGCCTCTCGGTCAGGGTATGGCTACACCTTC.

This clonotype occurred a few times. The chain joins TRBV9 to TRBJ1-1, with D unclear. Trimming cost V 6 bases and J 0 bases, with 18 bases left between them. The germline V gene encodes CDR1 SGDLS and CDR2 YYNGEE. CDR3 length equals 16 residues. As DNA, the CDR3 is TGTGCCAGCACCACATTTGGGTCTACGGTGAACACTGAAGCTTTCTTT. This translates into CASTTFGSTVNTEAFF.

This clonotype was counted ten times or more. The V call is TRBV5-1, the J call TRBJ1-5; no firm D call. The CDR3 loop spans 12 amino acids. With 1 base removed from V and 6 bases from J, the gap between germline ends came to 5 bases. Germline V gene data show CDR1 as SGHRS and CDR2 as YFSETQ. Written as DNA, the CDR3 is TGCGCCAGCAGCTTGACCGGTCAGCCCCAGCATTTT. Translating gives CASSLTGQPQHF.

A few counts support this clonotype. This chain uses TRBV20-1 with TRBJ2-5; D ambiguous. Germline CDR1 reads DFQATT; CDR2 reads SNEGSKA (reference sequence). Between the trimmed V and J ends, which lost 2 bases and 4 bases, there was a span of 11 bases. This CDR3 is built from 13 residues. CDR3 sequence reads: CSARPPGRETQYF. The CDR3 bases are TGCAGTGCTAGACCCCCCGGTAGAGAGACCCAGTACTTC.

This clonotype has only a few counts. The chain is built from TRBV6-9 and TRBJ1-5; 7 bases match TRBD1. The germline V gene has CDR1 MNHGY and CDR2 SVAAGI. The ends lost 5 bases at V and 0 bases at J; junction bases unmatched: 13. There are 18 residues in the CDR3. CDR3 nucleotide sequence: TGTGCCAGCAGTCGTCCCGGGACAGCGATAGGTAGCAATCAGCCCCAGCATTTT. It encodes CASSRPGTAIGSNQPQHF.

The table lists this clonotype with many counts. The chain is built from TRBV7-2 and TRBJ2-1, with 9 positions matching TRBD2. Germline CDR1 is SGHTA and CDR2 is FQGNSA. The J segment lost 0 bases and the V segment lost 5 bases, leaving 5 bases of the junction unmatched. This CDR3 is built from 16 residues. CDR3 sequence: CASSPRTSVSYNEQFF. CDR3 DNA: TGTGCCAGCAGCCCAAGGACTAGCGTCTCCTACAATGAGCAGTTCTTC.

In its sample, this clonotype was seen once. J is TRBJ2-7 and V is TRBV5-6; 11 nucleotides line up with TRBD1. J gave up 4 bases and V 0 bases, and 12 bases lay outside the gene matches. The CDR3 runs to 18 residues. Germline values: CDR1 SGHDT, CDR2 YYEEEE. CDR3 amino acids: CASSLEVSWTGGFYEQYF. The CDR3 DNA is TGTGCCAGCAGCTTGGAGGTGAGCTGGACAGGGGGCTTTTACGAGCAGTACTTC.

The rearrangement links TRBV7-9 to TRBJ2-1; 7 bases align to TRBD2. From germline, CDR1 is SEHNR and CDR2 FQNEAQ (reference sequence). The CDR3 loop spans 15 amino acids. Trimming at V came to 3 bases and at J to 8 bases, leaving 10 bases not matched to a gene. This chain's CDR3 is CASSLKGGPQDEQFF. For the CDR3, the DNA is TGTGCCAGCAGCTTGAAGGGAGGGCCGCAGGATGAGCAGTTCTTC.

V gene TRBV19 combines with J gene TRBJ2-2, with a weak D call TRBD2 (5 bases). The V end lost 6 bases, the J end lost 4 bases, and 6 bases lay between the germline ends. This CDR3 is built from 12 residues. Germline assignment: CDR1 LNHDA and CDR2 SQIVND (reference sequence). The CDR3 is CASRRVTGELFF. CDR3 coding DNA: TGTGCCAGTAGGAGGGTCACCGGGGAGCTGTTTTTT.

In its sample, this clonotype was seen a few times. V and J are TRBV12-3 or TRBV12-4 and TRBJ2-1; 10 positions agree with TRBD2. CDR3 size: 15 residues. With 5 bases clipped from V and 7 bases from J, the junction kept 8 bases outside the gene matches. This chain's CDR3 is CASSATGTSVNEQFF. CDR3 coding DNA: TGTGCCAGCAGTGCCACCGGGACTAGCGTGAATGAGCAGTTCTTC.

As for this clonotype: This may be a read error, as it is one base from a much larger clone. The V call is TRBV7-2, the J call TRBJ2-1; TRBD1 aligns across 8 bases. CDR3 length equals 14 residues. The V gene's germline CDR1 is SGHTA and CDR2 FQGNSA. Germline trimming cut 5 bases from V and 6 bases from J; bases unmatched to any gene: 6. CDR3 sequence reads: CASSPDRAFNEQFF. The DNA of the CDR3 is TGTGCCAGCAGCCCGGACAGGGCCTTCAATGAGCAGTTCTTC.

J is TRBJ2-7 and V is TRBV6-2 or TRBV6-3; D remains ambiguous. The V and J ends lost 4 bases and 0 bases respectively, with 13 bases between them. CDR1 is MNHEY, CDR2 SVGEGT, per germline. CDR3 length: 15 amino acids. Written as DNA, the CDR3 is TGTGCCAGCAGTTCCCCAGGCCTGAGCTCCTACGAGCAGTACGTC. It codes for CASSSPGLSSYEQYV.

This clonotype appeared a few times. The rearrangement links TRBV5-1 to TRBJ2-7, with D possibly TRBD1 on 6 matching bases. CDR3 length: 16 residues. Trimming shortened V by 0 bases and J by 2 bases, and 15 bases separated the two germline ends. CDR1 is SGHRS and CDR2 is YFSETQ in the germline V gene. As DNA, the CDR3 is TGCGCCAGCAGCTTGGGTATCTCGGCAGGGGCCTACGAGCAGTACGTC. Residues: CASSLGISAGAYEQYV.

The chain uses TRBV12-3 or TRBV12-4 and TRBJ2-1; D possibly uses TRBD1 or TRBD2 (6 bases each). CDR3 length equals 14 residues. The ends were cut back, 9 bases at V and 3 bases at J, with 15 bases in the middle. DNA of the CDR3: TGTGCCAGTCAGGTAGGGGGGATCTACAATGAGCAGTTCTTC. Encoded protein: CASQVGGIYNEQFF.

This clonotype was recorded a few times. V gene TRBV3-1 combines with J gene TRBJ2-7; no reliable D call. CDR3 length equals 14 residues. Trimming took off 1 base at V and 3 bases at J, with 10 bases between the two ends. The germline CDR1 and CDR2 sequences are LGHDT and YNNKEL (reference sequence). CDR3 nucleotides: TGTGCCAGCAGCCAAGGATACACCAACTACGAGCAGTACGTC. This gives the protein CASSQGYTNYEQYV.